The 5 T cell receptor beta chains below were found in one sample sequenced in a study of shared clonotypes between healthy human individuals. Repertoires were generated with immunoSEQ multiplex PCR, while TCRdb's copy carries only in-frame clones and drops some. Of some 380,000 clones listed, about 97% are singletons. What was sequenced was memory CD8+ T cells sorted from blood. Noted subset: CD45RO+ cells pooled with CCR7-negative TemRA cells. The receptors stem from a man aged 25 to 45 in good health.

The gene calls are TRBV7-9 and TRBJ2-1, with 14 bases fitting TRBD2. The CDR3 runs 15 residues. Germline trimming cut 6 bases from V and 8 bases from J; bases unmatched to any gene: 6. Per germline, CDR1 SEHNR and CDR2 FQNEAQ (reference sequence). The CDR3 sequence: CASSPRTSGRYEQFF. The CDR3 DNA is TGTGCCAGCAGTCCTAGGACTAGCGGGAGGTATGAGCAGTTCTTC.

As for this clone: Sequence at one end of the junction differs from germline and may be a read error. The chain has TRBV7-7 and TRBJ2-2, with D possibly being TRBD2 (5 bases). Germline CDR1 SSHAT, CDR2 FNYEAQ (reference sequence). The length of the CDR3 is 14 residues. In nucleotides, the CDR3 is TGTGCTAGCAGCTTTACTAGTTCCAGCGGGGAGCTGTTTTTT. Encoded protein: CASSFTSSSGELFF. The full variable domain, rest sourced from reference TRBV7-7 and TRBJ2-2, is GAGVSQSPRYKVTKRGQDVTLRCDPISSHATLYWYQQALGQGPEFLTYFNYEAQPDKSGLPSDRFSAERPEGSISTLTIQRTEQRDSAMYRCASSFTSSSGELFFGEGSRLTVL.

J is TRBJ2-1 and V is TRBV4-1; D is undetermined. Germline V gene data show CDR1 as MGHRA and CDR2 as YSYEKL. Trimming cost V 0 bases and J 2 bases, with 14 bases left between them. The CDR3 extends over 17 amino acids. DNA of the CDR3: TGCGCCAGCAGCCAAGACCGCCAGCCAAACCCCTACAATGAGCAGTTCTTC. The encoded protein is CASSQDRQPNPYNEQFF.

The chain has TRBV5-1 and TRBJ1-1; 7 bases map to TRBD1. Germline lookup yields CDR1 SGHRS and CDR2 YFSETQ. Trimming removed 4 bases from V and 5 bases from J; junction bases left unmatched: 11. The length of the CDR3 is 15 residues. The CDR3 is CASSPPQGRSTEAFF. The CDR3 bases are TGCGCCAGCAGCCCCCCACAGGGGAGGAGTACTGAAGCTTTCTTT.

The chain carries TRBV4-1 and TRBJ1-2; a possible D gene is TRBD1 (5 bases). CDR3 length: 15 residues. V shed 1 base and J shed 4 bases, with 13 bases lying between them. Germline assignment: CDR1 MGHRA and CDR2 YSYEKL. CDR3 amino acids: CASSQAGRPVYGYTF. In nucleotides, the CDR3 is TGCGCCAGCAGCCAAGCAGGGCGACCCGTCTATGGCTACACCTTC.